The present entry profiles one TCR beta chain with its context. Its specific antigen is unknown. Base-call qualities are not available, and no considerably larger clone is one nucleotide away. Using the deep immunoSEQ assay, multiplex PCR amplified TCR CDR3 regions from genomic DNA. Extracted genomic DNA from each cell subset was spread evenly across all wells of several immunoSEQ 96-well plates, with each plate serving as a replicate. For sorted subsets, each replicate PCR was loaded with roughly 190 ng genomic DNA, equivalent to some 27,000 T cell genomes. The purified libraries were quantified using a Qubit 3.0 fluorometer, sized with a Bioanalyzer 2100, and then quantified again using the KAPA Library Quantification kit. Every immunoSEQ 96-well plate was sequenced on a dedicated single-read 150-cycle Illumina NextSeq 550 flow cell. The paper's processing steps were these. Because only junctional sequences without quality scores were contained in the immunoSEQ output, filtering matching that applied to full-length reads could not be performed. Sequences were annotated with PyIR, a Python wrapper for IgBLAST v1.9, and V/J genes and CDR3 were assigned using IMGT germline references. Reads were filtered out if the reads had weak V/J assignments (E-value above 1e-6), no CDR3, stop codons, out-of-frame junctions, or ambiguous translated residues. A V3J clonotype was defined by an identical inferred V gene, J gene, and CDR3 amino acid sequence. Percentage overlap between repertoires was computed as shared unique clonotypes divided by the size of the smaller repertoire. Richness of each repertoire was evaluated using RTK rarefaction, the Chao1 estimator, and Recon v2.1 estimates of unobserved clonotypes. Generation probabilities for all TCRbeta clonotypes obtained by the gDNA method from a handful of donors were computed using OLGA. TCRdb provides this immuneACCESS table in a form limited to in-frame rearrangements. Some clones are lacking; in checked studies, under half of them reflect an unresolved V gene, and why the rest are absent is not known. That table supplies the V and J calls and clone size; D and trimming were determined from the DNA. This sample has just over 2,000,000 clones in its table, and approximately 95% of those were observed once. The ten largest clones represent 0.13% of the sample.

Donors were healthy HIV-negative adults with no recently reported acute infections or vaccinations. Every donor was a Caucasian adult living in Nashville, Tennessee, USA. CD4+ T cells were enriched by magnetic negative selection; naive cells were then positively selected on CD45RA, and the negative fraction formed the memory subset. Blood was collected by leukapheresis, and PBMCs were isolated by Ficoll-Histopaque density gradient centrifugation and then cryopreserved in liquid nitrogen vapor phase. Analytical flow cytometry was used to check the purity and quantity of each magnetically sorted T cell population. From each sorted fraction, genomic DNA was isolated and quantified by UV absorbance on a Nanodrop 2000c. The sample comes from a study of shared clonotypes between healthy human individuals (dated by TCRdb to about 2020). Context from the whole study: The cohort included a few men and a couple of women between 18 and 49 years of age. For each donor, CD4 naive and CD4 memory were each given three plates, CD8 naive was given two plates, and CD8 memory was given one plate. To estimate repertoire size and how much clonotype sharing occurs between individuals, the study deeply sequenced the blood TCR repertoires of several healthy adults. Libraries were prepared and TCR repertoires were sequenced by different laboratories using diverse techniques, in order to increase sequencing depth and limit assay-specific biases. Between about 0.85 and 9.5 billion PBMCs per donor were obtained by leukapheresis.

The germline V gene sets CDR1 to SGHVS and CDR2 to FQNEAQ. Including cysteine and phenylalanine, the CDR3 has 14 amino acids. The CDR3 DNA has 42 bases and is translated from base 1. V is clipped by 7 bases and J by 1 base, and the sequence between their germline boundaries is 13 bases long. Beyond this particular receptor, the publication reports: Larger estimated clonotype richness was generally found for naive subsets than for memory subsets. Higher generation probabilities were observed for clonotypes shared by all four sorted-subset donors than for non-shared clonotypes. Based on pairwise subsampling, the degree of clonotype sharing among donors was expected to be affected by sequencing depth. Rarefaction of sorted-subset datasets indicated incomplete sequencing despite the large sequencing depth. Sampling was limited to blood, and TCR repertoires in tissue likely differ from TCR repertoires in blood. The genetic and exposure-history diversity represented was limited by the small number of donors. Across four donors, around 5% of naive CD4, approximately 3.5% of naive CD8, 2.3% of memory CD4, and approximately 0.4% of memory CD8 clonotypes were shared.

The chain uses TRBV7-8 and TRBJ2-5, with a tentative D call of TRBD1 or TRBD2, each matching 5 bases. The source material was naive CD4+ T cells sorted from blood. The cell subset or site label of this sample denotes: CD45RA+ positively selected. The receptor's source is a man younger than 35 in good health. The CDR3 sequence is CASNTGLAQETQYF. The DNA sequence is TGTGCCAGCAATACGGGGCTAGCCCAAGAGACCCAGTACTTC.